This is a list of T cell receptor beta chains from one sample in a study of blood T cell repertoires in COVID-19. Sequencing used immunoSEQ multiplex PCR; TCRdb keeps in-frame clones, though not all of them. In the table there are about 55,000 clones, about 88% of which are singletons. What was sequenced was peripheral blood. These receptors all come from a man aged 55 to 70 with active COVID-19. Each CDR3 is given with its conserved first and last residue. A D gene is named only where the DNA matches it firmly. Only some rows state a clone size, as once, few, many or a class for expanded clones.

TRBJ2-5 . . TRBV4-1 TGCGCCAGCAGCCAACAGGGTGGGAAGACCCAGTACTTC CASSQQGGKTQYF
TRBJ2-1 once . TRBV18 TGTGCCAGCTCACCACCTGCTAGATTAAATGAGCAGTTCTTC CASSPPARLNEQFF
TRBJ1-1 . TRBD1 TRBV7-6 TGTGCCAGCAGCTCCCGCCTCACAGGGGGCACTGAAGCTTTCTTT CASSSRLTGGTEAFF
TRBJ1-2 once TRBD1 TRBV6-6 TGTGCCAGCAGACTACGGGACAGCATCTATGGCTACACCTTC CASRLRDSIYGYTF
TRBJ2-3 . . TRBV11-1 TGTGCCAGCAGCTTAATTTACACAGATACGCAGTATTTT CASSLIYTDTQYF
TRBJ2-1 . TRBD2 TRBV18 TGTGCCAGCTCGCCTAGCGGGAGCAACAATGAGCAGTTCTTC CASSPSGSNNEQFF
TRBJ1-2 few . TRBV12-3/TRBV12-4 TGTGCCAGCAGTTTAGGGCAGGGCTATGGCTACACCTTC CASSLGQGYGYTF
TRBJ2-1 . TRBD2 TRBV9 TGTGCCAGCAGCGCCTACGGGACTAGCGGAGACAATGAGCAGTTCTTC CASSAYGTSGDNEQFF
TRBJ1-3 . . TRBV7-2 TGTGCCAGCAGCTTTGAACGGAGCTCTGGAAACACCATATATTTT CASSFERSSGNTIYF
TRBJ1-5 . TRBD1 TRBV9 TGTGCCAGCAGCCGCACCACAGGGGGAAATCAGCCCCAGCATTTT CASSRTTGGNQPQHF
TRBJ1-3 . . TRBV6-5 TGTGCCAGCTCTTTAGGGGGCTCTGGAAACACCATATATTTT CASSLGGSGNTIYF
TRBJ2-3 . . TRBV19 TGTGCCAGTAGTGTTCCAGTTACAGATACGCAGTATTTT CASSVPVTDTQYF
TRBJ2-3 . TRBD2 TRBV11-2 TGTGCCAGCAGCCCTTGGGGGGGAGGGACAGATACGCAGTATTTT CASSPWGGGTDTQYF
TRBJ1-1 . . TRBV10-3 TGTGCCATCAGTGACCGGGAAGGGCTCGCGAACACTGAAGCTTTCTTT CAISDREGLANTEAFF
TRBJ2-7 . TRBD1 TRBV28 TGTGCCAGCACGACAGGGAGCGCATACGAGCAGTACTTC CASTTGSAYEQYF
TRBJ2-1 . TRBD2 TRBV14 TGTGCCAGCAGCCAAGATTGGCTAGCGGGAGGGCCTAACAATGAGCAGTTCTTC CASSQDWLAGGPNNEQFF
TRBJ1-6 . TRBD1 TRBV10-2 TGCGCCAGCGTACCAGAGACAGGGGGCTCTTGGAATTCACCCCTCCACTTT CASVPETGGSWNSPLHF
TRBJ1-1 . TRBD1 TRBV2 TGTGCCAGCAGGGGGGGACAGATGAACACTGAAGCTTTCTTT CASRGGQMNTEAFF
TRBJ1-6 . TRBD1 TRBV6-5 TGTGCCAGCAGCCTATCGGACAGGGTGTCACCCCTCCACTTT CASSLSDRVSPLHF
TRBJ2-1 . TRBD2 TRBV7-3 TGTGCCAGCAGCCCAAGTCGGACTAGGATAAATGAGCAGTTCTTC CASSPSRTRINEQFF
TRBJ2-1 . . TRBV9 TGTGCCAGCAGCGTTGCGTCGGGAGTAAGCAATGAGCAGTTCTTC CASSVASGVSNEQFF
TRBJ1-3 . . TRBV25-1 TGTGCCAGCAGTGAGCCCGGGGCTGGAAACACCATATATTTT CASSEPGAGNTIYF